Here is one T cell receptor beta chain with its context. Its antigen is not identified. Time point given: week 35, safety follow-up. Doses of 300 ug of mutant IDH1 20-mer peptide were given with topical imiquimod. The entry originates in a study of a mutant IDH1 vaccine in newly diagnosed glioma. Looked up from germline, CDR1 is MNHEY and CDR2 is SVGAGI. The CDR3 contains 12 residues. The V end was cut by 5 bases, the J end by 2 bases, with 7 bases between. Libraries were prepared by immunoSEQ multiplex PCR; TCRdb keeps only in-frame clonotypes and omits some of them. The top ten clones hold around 7.6% of a sample with 25,000 to 30,000 clones, around 76% of them seen once.

The chain couples TRBV6-5 to TRBJ2-7, with a possible D match to TRBD1 (6 bases). The clonotype was recovered from a man aged 45-65 years with glioma. Sequenced here: PBMCs, sampled from a glioma patient whose treatment included an IDH1 peptide vaccine. CDR3 loop: CASSTGPYEQYF. CDR3 coding DNA: TGTGCCAGCAGTACAGGGCCCTACGAGCAGTACTTC.